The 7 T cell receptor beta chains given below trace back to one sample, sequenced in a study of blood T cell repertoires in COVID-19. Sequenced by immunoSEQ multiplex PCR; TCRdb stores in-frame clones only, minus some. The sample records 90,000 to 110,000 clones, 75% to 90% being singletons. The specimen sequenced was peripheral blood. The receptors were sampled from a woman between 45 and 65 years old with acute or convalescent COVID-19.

DNA of the CDR3: TGTGCCAGCTCCCTACGACAGGGAATGGATGGCTACACCTTC. This translates into CASSLRQGMDGYTF. V usage is TRBV18 and J usage is TRBJ1-2, with 7 bases identical to TRBD1. The CDR3 covers 14 residues. Per the germline V gene, CDR1 is KGHSH and CDR2 is LQKENI. Unmatched junction bases numbered 10, after V lost 6 bases and J lost 6 bases.

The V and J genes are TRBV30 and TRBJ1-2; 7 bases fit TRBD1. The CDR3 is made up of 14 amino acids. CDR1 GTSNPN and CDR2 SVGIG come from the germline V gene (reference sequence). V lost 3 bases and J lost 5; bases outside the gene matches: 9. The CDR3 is CAWRGQGGTYGYTF. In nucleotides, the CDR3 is TGTGCCTGGAGGGGTCAGGGGGGTACATATGGCTACACCTTC.

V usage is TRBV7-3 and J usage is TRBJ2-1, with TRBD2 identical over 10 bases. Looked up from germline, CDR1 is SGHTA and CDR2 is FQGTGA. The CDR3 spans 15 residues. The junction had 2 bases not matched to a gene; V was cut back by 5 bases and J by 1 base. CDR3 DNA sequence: TGTGCCAGCAGCCAACTAGCGGGGTCCTACAATGAGCAGTTCTTC. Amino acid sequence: CASSQLAGSYNEQFF.

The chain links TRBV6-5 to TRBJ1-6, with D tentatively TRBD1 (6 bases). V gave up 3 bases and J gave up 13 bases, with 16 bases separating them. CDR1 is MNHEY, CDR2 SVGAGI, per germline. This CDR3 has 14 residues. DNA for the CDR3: TGTGCCAGCAGTTATGGGGGCCCCCAATCCCCCCTCCACTTT. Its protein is CASSYGGPQSPLHF.

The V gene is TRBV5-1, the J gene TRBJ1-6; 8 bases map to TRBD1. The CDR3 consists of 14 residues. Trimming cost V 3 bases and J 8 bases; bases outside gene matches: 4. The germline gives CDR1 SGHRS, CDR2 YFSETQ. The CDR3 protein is CASSSTGVDSPLHF. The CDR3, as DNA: TGCGCCAGCAGCTCGACAGGGGTCGATTCACCCCTCCACTTT.

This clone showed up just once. The CDR3: CASSLAVSSGANVLTF. DNA for the CDR3: TGCGCCAGCAGCTTGGCCGTGAGCTCTGGGGCCAACGTCCTGACTTTC. The gene calls are TRBV5-1 and TRBJ2-6; no clear D gene. V dropped 0 bases and J dropped 0 bases, with 7 bases sitting between them. The CDR3 spans 16 residues. In germline, CDR1 is SGHRS, CDR2 YFSETQ.

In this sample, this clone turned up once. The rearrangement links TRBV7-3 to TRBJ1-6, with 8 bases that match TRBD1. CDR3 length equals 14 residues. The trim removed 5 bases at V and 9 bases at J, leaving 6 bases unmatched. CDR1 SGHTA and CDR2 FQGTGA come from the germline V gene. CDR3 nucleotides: TGTGCCAGCAGCCTTACAGGGGGTGGTTCACCCCTCCACTTT. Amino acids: CASSLTGGGSPLHF.